These 9 T cell receptor beta chains were all obtained from the same sample, sequenced in a study of T cells in Graves' hyperthyroidism and ophthalmopathy. Amplified TCR beta CDR3 regions came from RNA transcripts. TCR CDR3 regions were first amplified by RT-PCR with HTBI primers. TCRdb reanalysed the multiplex PCR reads using MiXCR and keeps one entry per CDR3 protein. Altogether 400,000 to 450,000 distinct CDR3 sequences are present, 14% to 15% being singletons, with the ten largest covering about 13%. The sequenced material came from blood. The receptors were sampled from a man between 18 and 29 years old with Graves' ophthalmopathy.

This clonotype was observed at least ten times. The V gene is TRBV12-5, the J gene TRBJ2-7; weak D call: TRBD1 (5 bases). The V gene lost 5 bases and the J gene lost 6 bases, with 14 bases spanning the gap. Per the germline V gene, CDR1 is LGHNT and CDR2 is FRNRAP. The CDR3 has 13 amino acids. CDR3 sequence: CASGLGQEFEQYF. The CDR3 bases are TGTGCTAGTGGTCTGGGGCAGGAGTTCGAGCAGTACTTC.

This clonotype was recorded many times. The chain links TRBV7-9 to TRBJ2-3; TRBD2 is a possible D gene (5 bases). Germline CDR1 is SEHNR and CDR2 is FQNEAQ (reference sequence). V was trimmed by 2 bases and J by 6 bases, leaving 9 bases between them. The CDR3 has 13 residues. The CDR3 is CASSLFGVDTQYF. In DNA form, the CDR3 reads TGTGCCAGCAGCTTATTCGGGGTCGATACGCAGTATTTT.

The V and J genes are TRBV12-3 or TRBV12-4 and TRBJ1-6; 7 nucleotides align to TRBD1. The length of the CDR3 is 15 residues. The V and J ends lost 6 bases and 4 bases, in that order; junction bases with no gene match: 6. CDR3 residues: CASSRDRSYNSPLHF. CDR3 DNA sequence: TGTGCCAGCAGCCGGGACAGATCTTATAATTCACCCCTCCACTTT.

This clonotype was counted ten times or more. DNA for the CDR3: TGCAGTGCTAGGGGACAGGCAGACAATGAGCAGTTCTTC. It is translated as CSARGQADNEQFF. The rearrangement joins TRBV20-1 to TRBJ2-1; 8 positions agree with TRBD1. Germline CDR1 is DFQATT and CDR2 is SNEGSKA (reference sequence). The CDR3 contains 13 residues. With 3 bases clipped from V and 5 bases from J, the junction kept 3 bases outside the gene matches.

This clonotype was counted ten times or more. The chain uses TRBV27 and TRBJ2-1, with a tentative D call TRBD2 (5 bases). V lost 3 bases, J lost 6 bases, and 9 bases lay in between. CDR3 size: 13 residues. CDR1 is MNHEY and CDR2 is SMNVEV in the germline V gene (reference sequence). DNA for the CDR3: TGTGCCAGCAGTTTTTCGGGGTTCAATGAGCAGTTCTTC. The encoded protein is CASSFSGFNEQFF.

This sequence joins TRBV20-1 and TRBJ2-3, with TRBD2 matching 10 bases. CDR1 DFQATT and CDR2 SNEGSKA come from the germline V gene (reference sequence). J gave up 4 bases and V 5 bases, and 9 bases lay outside the gene matches. This CDR3 contains 15 residues. The CDR3 loop is CSALTLAGASDTQYF. The CDR3 coding sequence is TGCAGTGCTTTAACTCTAGCGGGAGCATCAGATACGCAGTATTTT.

The CDR3 spells CASSYSESRTILLGYTF. The CDR3 DNA is TGTGCCAGCAGTTACTCAGAATCGAGGACAATACTTCTCGGCTACACCTTC. The chain carries TRBV6-2 or TRBV6-3 and TRBJ1-2; the D gene is possibly TRBD1 (5 bases). The germline gives CDR1 MNHEY, CDR2 SVGEGT. V was shortened by 0 bases and J by 8 bases, with 22 bases between the two germline ends. The CDR3 runs to 17 residues.

This clonotype showed up many times. This chain uses TRBV20-1 with TRBJ2-7; TRBD2 matches at 14 bases. CDR1 is DFQATT and CDR2 is SNEGSKA in the germline V gene (reference sequence). The CDR3 is made up of 16 amino acids. V shed 5 bases, J shed 1 base, and the junction held 7 bases outside the gene matches. The CDR3 sequence is CSAPGTSGGGSYEQYF. In DNA form, the CDR3 reads TGCAGTGCTCCCGGGACTAGCGGGGGAGGGTCCTACGAGCAGTACTTC.

The chain joins TRBV9 to TRBJ2-7, with 9 bases identical to TRBD2. The junction had 9 bases not matched to a gene; V was cut back by 4 bases and J by 1 base. CDR3 length equals 16 residues. The germline gives CDR1 SGDLS, CDR2 YYNGEE. CDR3 loop: CASSRGSSGESYEQYF. CDR3 coding DNA: TGTGCCAGCAGCAGAGGATCTAGCGGGGAATCCTACGAGCAGTACTTC. The full variable domain, with the rest looked up from reference TRBV9 and TRBJ2-7, is DSGVTQTPKHLITATGQRVTLRCSPRSGDLSVYWYQQSLDQGLQFLIQYYNGEERAKGNILERFSAQQFPDLHSELNLSSLELGDSALYFCASSRGSSGESYEQYFGPGTRLTVT.